This T cell receptor (beta chain) appears in the sequencing data of a study of response to subunit inactivated influenza vaccine. Whole-study results and caveats: There was a suggestion from the authors that each seasonal influenza vaccination recruits few new T cells.

This clonotype showed up just a few times. Its antigen is as yet unknown. TCRdb reprocessed the RT-PCR reads via MiXCR and lists one record per CDR3 protein. The profile shows roughly 500,000 distinct CDR3 sequences, approximately 15% of them singletons. Trimming removed 4 bases from V and 4 bases from J, with 8 bases in between. This CDR3 comprises 13 residues. Germline CDR1 and CDR2: SGHRS and YFSETQ. The chain has TRBV5-1 and TRBJ1-4; D is ambiguous. The TCR originated in a man in his fifties or sixties who received an inactivated influenza vaccine. This sample comprised CD4+ T cells sorted from PBMCs, obtained roughly 24 months after vaccination. CDR3 sequence: CASSADYNEKLFF. The CDR3 DNA reads as TGCGCCAGCAGCGCCGACTATAATGAAAAACTGTTTTTT. The full variable domain, its missing parts supplied by reference TRBV5-1 and TRBJ1-4, is KAGVTQTPRYLIKTRGQQVTLSCSPISGHRSVSWYQQTPGQGLQFLFEYFSETQRNKGNFPGRFSGRQFSNSRSEMNVSTLELGDSALYLCASSADYNEKLFFGSGTQLSVL.